Presented here are 3 T cell receptor beta chains from one specimen sequenced in a study of blood T cell repertoires in COVID-19. Sequencing was performed with immunoSEQ multiplex PCR; in TCRdb, only in-frame clones are kept and a portion is missing. The sample lists 200,000 to 250,000 clones; more than 80% were seen once. Sequenced: PBMCs or T cells enriched from blood (not recorded which). Receptor source: a woman aged 40 to 49 with acute COVID-19.

The chain joins TRBV19 to TRBJ1-2; D perhaps matches TRBD1 (6 bases). This CDR3 is built from 15 residues. Trimming left V 5 bases short and J 4 bases short, with 17 bases between. The germline V gene has CDR1 LNHDA and CDR2 SQIVND (reference sequence). The CDR3 nucleotides read TGTGCCAGTAGTTCCCAGACAGGTTCTACCTATGGCTACACCTTC. As protein: CASSSQTGSTYGYTF.

The chain carries TRBV18 and TRBJ2-1; tentatively, D is TRBD2 (5 bases). The length of the CDR3 is 17 residues. The germline V and J ends were trimmed by 3 bases and 7 bases, with 22 bases remaining between them. Germline V CDR1 and CDR2: KGHSH, LQKENI. As DNA, the CDR3 is TGTGCCAGCTCACCTATTCTAGCAGGTCCGCTGGGGAATGAGCAGTTCTTC. It encodes CASSPILAGPLGNEQFF.

This clone came up a few times. The V call is TRBV24-1, the J call TRBJ2-2; a weak D match, TRBD2 (5 bases). The V end was cut by 0 bases, the J end by 6 bases, with 10 bases between. CDR3 length: 15 amino acids. CDR1 and CDR2 (germline): KGHDR, SFDVKD. The CDR3 loop reads CATSDLQRESGELFF. Written as DNA, the CDR3 is TGTGCCACCAGTGATTTGCAGAGGGAATCCGGGGAGCTGTTTTTT.